This T cell receptor beta chain was captured by sequencing in a study of PD-1 blockade in classical Hodgkin lymphoma (dated by TCRdb to 2018 to 2021). About the study as a whole: Nivolumab dosing was 3 mg/kg intravenously every 2 weeks, continuing until either disease progression or unacceptable toxicity. The study used TCR beta sequencing and CyTOF to define a peripheral blood immune signature of response to PD-1 blockade in classical Hodgkin lymphoma.

Summary of the overall study and its limitations: Diversity was lower in patients who began nivolumab less than 1 year after ASCT, so these patients were left out of later analyses to avoid confounding by immune reconstitution. Baseline TCR diversity was reported to be lower in newly diagnosed patients than in healthy donors and to be lower still in relapsed/refractory patients. The study covered only a single clinical trial cohort, and the causes of the repertoire differences, possibly disease activity or prior therapy, were still not defined. By C4D1, a significant rise was seen in CD4+ TCR diversity but not in CD8+ TCR diversity (p=0.0027 vs p=0.16), and the rise was most apparent among complete responders (p=0.02). Among trial patients, those achieving complete response had baseline diversity similar to that of newly diagnosed patients, while diversity was significantly lower in partial responders and progressors.

The time point label of this sample denotes: cycle 2 day 1 (C2D1) of nivolumab. All trial patients had relapsed after autologous stem cell transplantation, with cohorts A, B and C differing in prior brentuximab vedotin exposure. The trial cohort was composed of about 54 patients with relapsed/refractory classical Hodgkin lymphoma, for whom complete response, partial response or progressive disease was recorded as best overall response. In the multi-cohort phase II CheckMate 205 trial, trial patients received single-agent nivolumab. An independent review committee assessed best overall response using the 2007 International Working Group response criteria. PBMCs from the trial were collected at three points: immediately before nivolumab initiation (C1D1), and during therapy at cycle 2 day 1 and cycle 4 day 1. Peripheral blood was collected in 8 mL Vacutainer Cell Preparation Tubes, from which PBMCs were isolated by centrifugation and then cryopreserved.

This clone was seen a few times. Its antigen is unknown. Base qualities were left out, and no much larger clone turns up one base away. As encoded in the germline V gene, CDR1 is SGHTA while CDR2 is FQGNSA. Inclusive of the bounding cysteine and phenylalanine, the CDR3 is 17 residues long. The retained sequence is limited to the CDR3, 51 bases, with the frame set at the first base. The junction shows trimming of 4 bases on V and 5 bases on J, plus 20 bases between the germline ends. Genomic DNA was isolated using the Qiagen DNeasy kit from unsorted PBMCs as well as from negatively selected CD4+ and CD8+ fractions. TCR beta CDR3 regions were amplified by immunoSEQ multiplex PCR using primers annealing to V and J segments. A synthetic immune receptor repertoire was used to minimize amplification bias, and any residual bias was removed computationally once sequencing was done. On the authors' methods: Repertoire diversity was quantified as the Shannon entropy index using custom Python scripts. Unsorted, CD4+ and CD8+ repertoires were examined separately, except in combined analyses, for which CD4+ and CD8+ sequences were merged in silico. A clone counted as expanded when the clone's frequency after treatment rose at least 2-fold relative to C1D1, and clones undetected at baseline were given a pseudocount of 0.5. Singleton clones were defined as clones with 0 or 1 copy at C1D1, and non-singleton clones were defined as clones with 2 or more copies. Clones expanded in unsorted samples were assigned a CD4+, CD8+ or unknown annotation through matching of protein sequences in sorted samples from the same patient. Diversity changes from C1D1 to C4D1 were tested in paired samples using Wilcoxon tests. The immuneACCESS repertoire file appears here via TCRdb, limited to in-frame rearrangements. These files lack a portion of the clones; in checked studies, under half of the deficit traces to unresolved V genes, and the cause of the others is not known. For V, J and clone size, that table is used; D and trimming come from the DNA. Here the sample has more than 140,000 clones; approximately 81% occur a single time. The ten largest clones represent roughly 9.2% of the sample.

Sequences were derived from peripheral blood mononuclear cells (PBMCs), sampled before the second cycle of nivolumab. The TCR comes from a human donor with classical Hodgkin lymphoma. This receptor chain uses TRBV7-2 and TRBJ1-4; there is no confident call for the D gene. The CDR3 reads CASSSLGGIGRNEKLFF. The sequenced DNA: TGTGCCAGCAGCTCCCTAGGCGGCATTGGACGGAATGAAAAACTGTTTTTT.